One and the same sample provided the 31 T cell receptor beta chains below, sequenced in a study of T cells after yellow fever vaccination. One entry per CDR3 protein, called by TCRdb with MiXCR from the 5' RACE reads. The table includes a few hundred thousand distinct CDR3 sequences, roughly 5.2% detected once. The material sequenced was CD4+ T cells sorted from PBMCs, taken on the day of the yellow fever booster vaccination. These receptors originate from a man aged 18 to 29 who received the YFV17D yellow fever vaccine.

This clonotype was counted between two and nine times. The chain employs TRBV12-3 or TRBV12-4 and TRBJ2-1; 11 positions match TRBD2. CDR3 length: 16 residues. The V gene end was trimmed by 6 bases and the J gene end by 4 bases; junction bases not matched to a gene: 8. CDR3 nucleotides: TGTGCCAGCAGCGCTACTAGCGGGGGAGGATACAATGAGCAGTTCTTC. It specifies CASSATSGGGYNEQFF.

This clonotype has more than one count but fewer than ten. The rearrangement joins TRBV18 to TRBJ1-5, with D tentatively TRBD1 (6 bases). Looked up from germline, CDR1 is KGHSH and CDR2 is LQKENI. The ends were cut back, 4 bases at V and 6 bases at J, with 19 bases in the middle. This CDR3 has 16 residues. The CDR3 nucleotides are TGTGCCAGCTCACGAACAGCCAGGGGCAAGGGTCAGCCCCAGCATTTT. Translating it yields CASSRTARGKGQPQHF. Using reference TRBV18 and TRBJ1-5 for the parts outside the CDR3, the full variable domain is NAGVMQNPRHLVRRRGQEARLRCSPMKGHSHVYWYRQLPEEGLKFMVYLQKENIIDESGMPKERFSAEFPKEGPSILRIQQVVRGDSAAYFCASSRTARGKGQPQHFGDGTRLSIL.

The chain joins TRBV10-2 to TRBJ2-5; possible D gene TRBD1, 6 bases. Germline V gene data show CDR1 as WSHSY and CDR2 as SAAADI. CDR3 length: 16 residues. The germline V and J ends were trimmed by 0 bases and 4 bases, with 15 bases remaining between them. Written as DNA, the CDR3 is TGCGCCAGCAGTGAGTCGATGGCAGGGGCAAGAGAGACCCAGTACTTC. It specifies CASSESMAGARETQYF.

This CDR3 reads CSASNRGGSGELFF. CDR3 DNA: TGCAGTGCTAGTAACAGGGGAGGGTCCGGGGAGCTGTTTTTT. The rearrangement links TRBV20-1 to TRBJ2-2, with D perhaps being TRBD1 or TRBD2 (7 bases each). Trimming cost V 3 bases and J 6 bases, with 14 bases left between them. The germline V gene has CDR1 DFQATT and CDR2 SNEGSKA (reference sequence). CDR3 length: 14 residues.

Only a few counts were recorded for this clonotype. The rearrangement uses TRBV7-9 and TRBJ2-1, with a tentative D call TRBD1 (6 bases). Germline CDR1 and CDR2: SEHNR and FQNEAQ (reference sequence). CDR3 size: 16 residues. The germline V and J ends were trimmed by 4 bases and 4 bases, with 17 bases remaining between them. The CDR3 sequence is CASSSRPQGPYNEQFF. The DNA of the CDR3 is TGTGCCAGCAGCTCCAGGCCGCAGGGGCCGTACAATGAGCAGTTCTTC.

The table lists this clonotype with many counts. The chain couples TRBV12-5 to TRBJ2-1; 11 bases agree with TRBD2. This CDR3 comprises 15 residues. V was pared by 1 base and J by 4 bases, with 0 bases of the junction left unmatched. Germline V gives CDR1 LGHNT, CDR2 FRNRAP. The chain's CDR3 is CASGLGTSGYNEQFF. The CDR3 coding sequence is TGTGCTAGTGGTTTGGGGACTAGCGGGTACAATGAGCAGTTCTTC.

This clonotype was recorded a few times. This chain connects TRBV20-1 to TRBJ2-7; 8 positions agree with TRBD2. Germline V lookup: CDR1 DFQATT, CDR2 SNEGSKA (reference sequence). The CDR3 runs 16 residues. V trimming: 7 bases; J trimming: 2 bases; junction bases outside the gene matches: 16. CDR3 bases: TGCAGTGTCACCCCCCTCGCGCGGGGGGCAACCTACGAGCAGTACGTC. It is translated as CSVTPLARGATYEQYV.

This clonotype occurred many times. The chain uses TRBV11-2 and TRBJ2-5, with D possibly matching TRBD1 (6 bases). There are 14 residues in the CDR3. Germline CDR1 and CDR2: SGHAT and FQNNGV. V lost 5 bases and J 5 bases, leaving 15 bases between the germline ends. CDR3 in amino acids: CASSGETGWETQYF. In DNA, the CDR3 is TGTGCCAGCAGCGGTGAGACAGGTTGGGAGACCCAGTACTTC.

This clonotype was seen many times. This chain joins TRBV7-2 and TRBJ1-6; D gene ambiguous. V dropped 1 base and J dropped 4 bases, with 8 bases sitting between them. The germline V gene encodes CDR1 SGHTA and CDR2 FQGNSA. The CDR3 runs to 15 residues. CDR3 protein: CASSLDRPYNSPLHF. The CDR3 bases are TGTGCCAGCAGCTTAGACAGACCATATAATTCACCCCTCCACTTT.

The chain couples TRBV6-6 to TRBJ1-5, with 10 nucleotides matching TRBD1. This CDR3 is built from 14 residues. V gave up 7 bases and J gave up 6 bases; unmatched junction bases: 6. Germline V gives CDR1 MNHNY, CDR2 SVGAGI (reference sequence). DNA of the CDR3: TGTGCCAGCATAGGCGACAGGGGGCTTCAGCCCCAGCATTTT. The encoded protein is CASIGDRGLQPQHF.

This chain links TRBV10-3 with TRBJ2-1; 10 bases fit TRBD2. V shed 4 bases and J 1 base; nucleotides not matched to a gene: 4. The CDR3 extends over 16 amino acids. The germline V gene encodes CDR1 ENHRY and CDR2 SYGVKD. This chain's CDR3 is CAISGTSGASYNEQFF. CDR3 nucleotides: TGTGCCATCAGTGGAACTAGCGGGGCTTCCTACAATGAGCAGTTCTTC.

V and J are TRBV7-6 and TRBJ2-1, with D unresolved. Trimming removed 5 bases from V and 9 bases from J, with 11 bases in between. The CDR3 is made up of 12 amino acids. CDR1 and CDR2 (germline): SGHVS, FNYEAQ. The chain's CDR3 is CASSPLGREQFF. CDR3 in DNA: TGTGCCAGCAGCCCACTTGGGCGTGAGCAGTTCTTC.

This clonotype occurred a few times. The CDR3 protein is CATSRERQETQYF. The CDR3 DNA sequence: TGTGCCACCAGCAGAGAACGGCAAGAGACCCAGTACTTC. The chain joins TRBV15 to TRBJ2-5; D remains unclear. CDR1 is LNHNV, CDR2 YYDKDF, per germline (reference sequence). This CDR3 region has 13 residues. V lost 0 bases and J 2 bases, leaving 4 bases between the germline ends. Supplemented by reference TRBV15 and TRBJ2-5, the full variable domain reads DAMVIQNPRYQVTQFGKPVTLSCSQTLNHNVMYWYQQKSSQAPKLLFHYYDKDFNNEADTPDNFQSRRPNTSFCFLDIRSPGLGDTAMYLCATSRERQETQYFGPGTRLLVL.

This clonotype was recorded at least ten times. CDR3 sequence: CSASSGLPLYEQYF. The DNA for the CDR3 is TGCAGTGCCAGTAGCGGGCTCCCCCTCTACGAGCAGTACTTC. The gene calls are TRBV20-1 and TRBJ2-7; TRBD2 matches 7 bases. The J segment lost 3 bases and the V segment lost 6 bases, leaving 11 bases of the junction unmatched. The CDR3 is 14 residues long. Germline V gene lookup returns CDR1 DFQATT and CDR2 SNEGSKA (reference sequence).

The gene calls are TRBV24-1 and TRBJ2-1, with D perhaps TRBD1 or TRBD2 (6 bases each). This CDR3 region has 15 residues. Trimming pared 7 bases from V and 0 bases from J, leaving 12 bases between. CDR1 KGHDR and CDR2 SFDVKD come from the germline V gene. This chain's CDR3 is CATRAGGASYNEQFF. The CDR3 nucleotides are TGTGCCACCAGGGCCGGGGGCGCCTCCTACAATGAGCAGTTCTTC.

The CDR3 nucleotides read TGTGCCAGCTCGCGCCTAGCAGTATTGAATTCACCCCTCCACTTT. It encodes CASSRLAVLNSPLHF. The genes are TRBV18 and TRBJ1-6; D call uncertain. CDR3 length: 15 residues. The V end was cut by 6 bases, the J end by 7 bases, with 16 bases between. CDR1 and CDR2 (germline): KGHSH, LQKENI.

This chain joins TRBV3-1 and TRBJ2-3, with 7 nucleotides matching TRBD2. Germline lookup yields CDR1 LGHDT and CDR2 YNNKEL (reference sequence). The J segment lost 0 bases and the V segment lost 7 bases, leaving 7 bases of the junction unmatched. The length of the CDR3 is 15 residues. CDR3: CASNPGGGSTDTQYF. The CDR3 DNA reads as TGTGCCAGCAACCCCGGCGGGGGTAGCACAGATACGCAGTATTTT.

This clonotype has a count of ten or more. This chain joins TRBV28 and TRBJ2-7; 7 positions agree with TRBD1. This CDR3 region has 14 residues. With V trimmed by 4 bases and J by 4 bases, 7 bases remained unmatched. Germline-derived CDR1 and CDR2 are MDHEN and SYDVKM. The DNA of the CDR3 is TGTGCCAGCAGTTCCGACAGGGTACGGTACGAGCAGTACGTC. Residues: CASSSDRVRYEQYV.

The table lists this clonotype with a few counts. The chain uses TRBV5-5 and TRBJ1-4; tentatively, D is TRBD1 (5 bases). Germline V gives CDR1 SGHKS, CDR2 YYEKEE (reference sequence). The V end lost 2 bases, the J end lost 8 bases, and 10 bases lay between the germline ends. This CDR3 region has 13 residues. The CDR3: CASSFRQSEKLFF. CDR3 nucleotide sequence: TGTGCCAGCAGCTTTCGACAGTCGGAAAAACTGTTTTTT.

The V gene is TRBV10-3, the J gene TRBJ2-7; D unresolved. V lost 0 bases and J 0 bases, leaving 6 bases between the germline ends. CDR1 is ENHRY and CDR2 is SYGVKD in the germline V gene. This CDR3 comprises 14 residues. CDR3 region: CAISESGSSYEQYF. Written as DNA, the CDR3 is TGTGCCATCAGTGAGTCCGGTAGCTCCTACGAGCAGTACTTC.

This clonotype was detected ten times or more. The rearrangement uses TRBV3-1 and TRBJ2-5; D unresolved. V lost 0 bases, J lost 5 bases, and 10 bases lay in between. The CDR3 contains 14 residues. In germline, CDR1 is LGHDT, CDR2 YNNKEL (reference sequence). The CDR3 sequence: CASSQDIMIETQYF. The CDR3 coding sequence is TGTGCCAGCAGCCAAGATATCATGATCGAGACCCAGTACTTC.

This clonotype has a handful of counts. The V and J genes are TRBV15 and TRBJ2-7; D gene unclear. CDR1 and CDR2 (germline): LNHNV, YYDKDF (reference sequence). The CDR3 runs to 13 residues. Deletions cut 0 bases from V and 1 base from J, with 4 bases between. In DNA, the CDR3 is TGTGCCACCAGCAGAGATTCTTCCTACGAGCAGTACTTC. Translating it yields CATSRDSSYEQYF.

This clonotype was counted only a few times. The rearrangement joins TRBV24-1 to TRBJ1-2; D might be TRBD1 (6 bases). Trimming took 3 bases from V and 2 from J, leaving 12 bases between them. The CDR3 consists of 15 residues. Germline CDR1 reads KGHDR; CDR2 reads SFDVKD. For the CDR3, the DNA is TGTGCCACCAGTGATCCAAGACAGGCCAACTATGGCTACACCTTC. Residues: CATSDPRQANYGYTF.

This clonotype was counted only a few times. J is TRBJ2-7 and V is TRBV6-2 or TRBV6-3; no reliable D call. The CDR3 has 13 amino acids. Trimming pared 7 bases from V and 3 bases from J, leaving 13 bases between. Germline V CDR1 and CDR2: MNHEY, SVGEGT. The CDR3 DNA reads TGTGCCAGCACCCACAGTCCTTACTACGAGCAGTACTTC. Its protein is CASTHSPYYEQYF.

This clonotype showed up many times. The chain combines TRBV5-1 with TRBJ2-5; 9 bases line up with TRBD2. The germline gives CDR1 SGHRS, CDR2 YFSETQ. V lost 3 bases to trimming and J lost 5 bases; unmatched junction nucleotides: 11. The CDR3 totals 16 residues. CDR3 DNA sequence: TGCGCCAGCAGCTCGACGCCGCGGGGGGGCCGTGAGACCCAGTACTTC. This gives the protein CASSSTPRGGRETQYF.

This clonotype was seen a few times. DNA for the CDR3: TGCGCCAGCAGCTTGGCCCAGGGTCAGGGGTCACCCCTCCACTTT. It is translated as CASSLAQGQGSPLHF. The V gene is TRBV5-1, the J gene TRBJ1-6, with D tentatively TRBD1 (6 bases). Germline CDR1 and CDR2: SGHRS and YFSETQ. The CDR3 has 15 amino acids. V was shortened by 0 bases and J by 10 bases, with 14 bases between the two germline ends.

This clonotype showed up many times. The chain recombines TRBV15 with TRBJ1-3; D might be TRBD1 (6 bases). Germline CDR1 LNHNV, CDR2 YYDKDF (reference sequence). Trimming removed 8 bases from V and 2 bases from J, with 10 bases in between. The CDR3 loop spans 13 amino acids. In nucleotides, the CDR3 is TGTGCCACCGGCACAGGGACTGGAAACACCATATATTTT. It encodes CATGTGTGNTIYF.

This clonotype came up many times. CDR3 region: CASSVATNRGGIAGELFF. In DNA, the CDR3 is TGTGCCAGCAGCGTCGCGACGAACAGGGGAGGTATTGCCGGGGAGCTGTTTTTT. The rearrangement joins TRBV9 to TRBJ2-2, with a tentative D call TRBD1 (7 bases). CDR3 length equals 18 residues. V gave up 2 bases and J gave up 6 bases, with 23 bases separating them. In germline, CDR1 is SGDLS, CDR2 YYNGEE.

This clonotype has a count of ten or more. The CDR3 DNA sequence: TGTGCCAGCAGCTACATAGCGGGGGACACAGATACGCAGTATTTT. Amino acid sequence: CASSYIAGDTDTQYF. The chain carries TRBV5-6 and TRBJ2-3, with TRBD2 identical over 9 bases. Germline assignment: CDR1 SGHDT and CDR2 YYEEEE. V lost 3 bases, J lost 2 bases, and 4 bases stayed unmatched. The CDR3 has 15 amino acids.

This clonotype was seen ten or more times. Here the CDR3 reads CASSFGSTQETQYF. The DNA for the CDR3 is TGCGCCAGCAGCTTCGGGAGTACCCAAGAGACCCAGTACTTC. The chain recombines TRBV5-1 with TRBJ2-5; a weak D match, TRBD2 (6 bases). This CDR3 comprises 14 residues. V dropped 2 bases and J dropped 1 base, with 9 bases sitting between them. CDR1 SGHRS and CDR2 YFSETQ come from the germline V gene.

This clonotype was seen a few times. V gene TRBV4-3 combines with J gene TRBJ1-5; D not certain. CDR1 and CDR2 (germline): LGHNA, YSLEER. The length of the CDR3 is 14 residues. Trimming removed 3 bases from V and 0 bases from J, with 6 bases in between. CDR3: CASSQEISNQPQHF. DNA of the CDR3: TGCGCCAGCAGCCAGGAGATTAGCAATCAGCCCCAGCATTTT.